The clone carrying this TCR beta chain showed up just a few times. The data were obtained in a study of blood T cell repertoires in COVID-19. Profiling relied on immunoSEQ multiplex PCR, and the TCRdb table lists in-frame clones only, not all of them. The sample contains roughly 250,000 clones, around 92% of which appear only once. Source material: peripheral blood. The sequence came from a person aged 18 to 29 with COVID-19, enrolled during active disease.

The CDR3: CASSLQGGGTNYGYTF. In nucleotides, the CDR3 is TGTGCCAGCAGCCTACAGGGAGGGGGAACCAACTATGGCTACACCTTC. The chain couples TRBV7-2 to TRBJ1-2; weak D call: TRBD1 (6 bases). Germline V lookup: CDR1 SGHTA, CDR2 FQGNSA. CDR3 size: 16 residues. V was trimmed by 5 bases and J by 2 bases, leaving 18 bases between them.